The entry below describes one T cell receptor beta chain. V was cut by 3 bases and J by 3 bases, with 6 bases left in between. The CDR3 extends over 13 amino acids. In germline, CDR1 is SGHTA, CDR2 FQGNSA. The sample originates from a study of blood T cell repertoires in COVID-19. At the level of the study: PBMCs, B-cell-depleted T cells, or T cells were the source of the cDNA or gDNA that made up the material.

Original processing notes: Scientists estimated how many nucleated cells there were by amplifying reference gene primers. The data were produced by immunoSEQ multiplex PCR, yet TCRdb's version contains in-frame clones alone and is incomplete. Clonal size and the V and J genes are those of that table, whereas D and trimming came from the DNA. Among about 120,000 clones listed, about 83% were seen once. The rearrangement links TRBV7-2 to TRBJ2-1; D is unresolved. The sequence derives from a man aged 55 to 69 with acute or convalescent COVID-19. Sequencing input: peripheral blood. The CDR3 protein is CASSLSSYNEQFF. The DNA of the CDR3 is TGTGCCAGCAGCTTGTCTAGCTACAATGAGCAGTTCTTC.